This note documents a single TCR beta chain sequence. What it binds is not known. This record belongs to a study of shared clonotypes between healthy human individuals. As for the study in general: Each donor contributed plates that comprised three CD4 naive, three CD4 memory, two CD8 naive and one CD8 memory.

Study findings and constraints: Generation probabilities of non-shared clonotypes were lower (relative to those shared by all four donors).

J lost 7 bases, V lost 0 bases, and 8 bases had no gene match. Per the germline V gene, CDR1 is GTSNPN and CDR2 is SVGIG (reference sequence). The CDR3 is 14 amino acids. Sorted-subset replicate PCR reactions were performed with around 200 ng DNA, corresponding to roughly 29,000 T cell genomes. In the original analysis: For the immunoSEQ data, sequences were junction-only without quality scores, so filtering differed. Measured with immunoSEQ multiplex PCR; TCRdb has only the in-frame clones, and not every one. Clone size and V and J calls were adopted from that table, with D and trimming inferred from the DNA. The sample has more than 2 million clones, around 95% seen once.

This sequence originates from a man between 18 and 35 years old in good health. The sequenced material came from naive CD4+ T cells sorted from blood. Subset specified: CD45RA+ positively selected. J is TRBJ1-2 and V is TRBV30; 7 bases map to TRBD1. Here the CDR3 DNA reads TGTGCCTGGAGTGTGACAGGGAAGTACGGTGGCTACACCTTC. This sequence encodes CAWSVTGKYGGYTF.